This T cell receptor beta chain is from a study of T cell responses to AZD1222 COVID-19 vaccine. Notes on this clone: What it recognizes is unknown.

Method: immunoSEQ multiplex PCR; TCRdb's copy keeps in-frame clones and lacks some. The data show approximately 150,000 clones, about 90% seen once. Overall study findings and caveats: The study reported that nearly half of spike-specific TCRs target unmutated variant regions. Donors were chiefly white British, with a greater number of females, and clonal diversity was perhaps underestimated.

The germline V and J ends were trimmed by 4 bases and 7 bases, with 13 bases remaining between them. This CDR3 spans 13 amino acids. Germline V CDR1 and CDR2: LNHDA, SQIVND (reference sequence). Here the sequenced sample was peripheral blood, taken on day 0 of AZD1222 vaccination. The TCR sequence derives from an adult in good health. The chain links TRBV19 to TRBJ1-2, with D unresolved. In nucleotides, the CDR3 is TGTGCCAGTAGTACTCTGCGGACTCTTGGCTACACCTTC. It is translated as CASSTLRTLGYTF.